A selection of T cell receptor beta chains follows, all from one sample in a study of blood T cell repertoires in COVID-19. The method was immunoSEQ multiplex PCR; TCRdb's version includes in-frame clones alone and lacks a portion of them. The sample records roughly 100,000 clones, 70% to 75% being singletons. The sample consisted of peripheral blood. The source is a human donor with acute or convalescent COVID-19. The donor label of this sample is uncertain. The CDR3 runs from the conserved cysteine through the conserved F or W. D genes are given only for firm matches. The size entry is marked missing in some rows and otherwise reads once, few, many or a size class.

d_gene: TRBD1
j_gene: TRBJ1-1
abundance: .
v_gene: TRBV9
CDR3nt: TGTGCCAGCAGCCCCGGACAGGGGGGGATTGAAGCTTTCTTT
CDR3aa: CASSPGQGGIEAFF

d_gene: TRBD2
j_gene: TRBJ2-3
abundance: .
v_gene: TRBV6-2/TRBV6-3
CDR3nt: TGTGCCAGCAGTTACCCGACTAGCGGGGGGAGGGCAGATACGCAGTATTTT
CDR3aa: CASSYPTSGGRADTQYF

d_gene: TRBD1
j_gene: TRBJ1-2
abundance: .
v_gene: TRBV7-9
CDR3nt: TGTGCCAGCAGTCATACAACAGGGGACGGTGGCTACACCTTC
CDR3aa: CASSHTTGDGGYTF

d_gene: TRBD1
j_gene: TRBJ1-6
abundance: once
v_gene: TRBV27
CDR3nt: TGTGCCAGCAGTCATTGGGACAGGTCAGGCCGCCTCCACTTT
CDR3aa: CASSHWDRSGRLHF

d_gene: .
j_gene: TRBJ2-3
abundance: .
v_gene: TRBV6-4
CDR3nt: TGTGCCAGCAGTGACACTAGCACAGATACGCAGTATTTT
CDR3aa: CASSDTSTDTQYF

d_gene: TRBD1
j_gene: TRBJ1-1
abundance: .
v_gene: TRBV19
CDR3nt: TGTGCCAGTACCCGGGACAGGAACACTGAAGCTTTCTTT
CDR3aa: CASTRDRNTEAFF

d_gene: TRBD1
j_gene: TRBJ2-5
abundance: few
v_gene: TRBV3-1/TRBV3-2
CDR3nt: TGTGCCAGCAGCCGACCCAGGGGGCGCGTTCAAGAGACCCAGTACTTC
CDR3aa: CASSRPRGRVQETQYF

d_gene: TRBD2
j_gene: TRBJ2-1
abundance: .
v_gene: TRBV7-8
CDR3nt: TGTGCCAGCAGCGACTGGGGGGGAGACAATGAGCAGTTCTTC
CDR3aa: CASSDWGGDNEQFF

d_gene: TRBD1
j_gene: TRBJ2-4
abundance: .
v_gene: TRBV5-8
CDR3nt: TGTGCCAGCAGCCTCGGGACAGGGCGAGCCAAAAACATTCAGTACTTC
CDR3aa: CASSLGTGRAKNIQYF

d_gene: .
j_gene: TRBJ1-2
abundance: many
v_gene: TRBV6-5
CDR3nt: TGTGCCAGCAGTCCGGGAGGGTACTATGGCTACACCTTC
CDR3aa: CASSPGGYYGYTF

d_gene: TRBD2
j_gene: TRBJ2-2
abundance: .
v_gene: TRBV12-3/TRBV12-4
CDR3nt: TGTGCCGGGGGGGACTCCAACACCGGGGAGCTGTTTTTT
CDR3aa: CAGGDSNTGELFF

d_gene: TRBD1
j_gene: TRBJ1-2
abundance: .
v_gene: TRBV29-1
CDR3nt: TGCAGCGTTACTCAGGGGGCAGAGGGCTACACCTTC
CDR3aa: CSVTQGAEGYTF

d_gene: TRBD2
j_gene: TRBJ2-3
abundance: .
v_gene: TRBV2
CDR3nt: TGTGCCAGCAGCTCCCAGCGACTAGCGGGGGGGCGTGGTACGCAGTATTTT
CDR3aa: CASSSQRLAGGRGTQYF

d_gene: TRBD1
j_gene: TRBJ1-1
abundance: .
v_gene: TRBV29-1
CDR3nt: TGCAGCGTAGCGGGACAGGCCCTGGGGGGTACTGAAACTTTCTTT
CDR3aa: CSVAGQALGGTETFF

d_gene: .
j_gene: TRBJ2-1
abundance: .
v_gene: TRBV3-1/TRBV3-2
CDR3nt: TGTGCCAGCAGCCAAGACGCGGGGTGGTCCTACAATGAGCAGTTCTTC
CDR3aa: CASSQDAGWSYNEQFF

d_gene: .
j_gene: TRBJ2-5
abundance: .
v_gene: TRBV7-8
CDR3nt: TGTGCCAGCAGCTTAGCCCCCGGGAGAGAAGAGACCCAGTACTTC
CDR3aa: CASSLAPGREETQYF

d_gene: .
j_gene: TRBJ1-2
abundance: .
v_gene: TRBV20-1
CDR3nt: TGCAGTGCTACGGGTAATGGCTACACCTTC
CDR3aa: CSATGNGYTF

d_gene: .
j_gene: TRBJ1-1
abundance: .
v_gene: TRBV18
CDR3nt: TGTGCCAGCTCACCAGACTTCGGGAACACTGAAGCTTTCTTT
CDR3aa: CASSPDFGNTEAFF

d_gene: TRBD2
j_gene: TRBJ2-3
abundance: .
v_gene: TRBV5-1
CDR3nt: TGCGCCAGCAGCTTAGAGCGGGGGACAGATACGCAGTATTTT
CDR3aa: CASSLERGTDTQYF

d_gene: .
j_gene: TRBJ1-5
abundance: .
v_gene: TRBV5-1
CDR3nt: TGCGCCAGCAGCACATCGGACAGCCTCAATCAGCCCCAGCATTTT
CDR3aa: CASSTSDSLNQPQHF

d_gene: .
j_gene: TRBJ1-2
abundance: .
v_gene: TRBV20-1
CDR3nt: TGCAGTGCCGGACAGTTTGGCTACACCTTC
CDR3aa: CSAGQFGYTF

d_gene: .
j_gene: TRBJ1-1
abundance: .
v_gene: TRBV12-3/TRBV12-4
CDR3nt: TGTGCCAGCAGTTTATTCTCCGAAGCTTTCTTT
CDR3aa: CASSLFSEAFF

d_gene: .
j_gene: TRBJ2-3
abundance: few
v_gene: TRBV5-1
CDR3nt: TGCGCCAGCAGCTTGGTGGGGGGGCAAGGTCGGAGCACAGATACGCAGTATTTT
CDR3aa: CASSLVGGQGRSTDTQYF

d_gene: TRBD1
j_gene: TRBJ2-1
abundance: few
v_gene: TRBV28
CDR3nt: TGTGCCAGCAGTTTATCAGGCAGGGGGAATGAGCAGTTCTTC
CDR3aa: CASSLSGRGNEQFF

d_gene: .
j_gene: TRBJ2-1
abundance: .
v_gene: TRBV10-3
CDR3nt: TGTGCCATCAGTGATGCGATTTCCGGGACAATCTACAATGAGCAGTTCTTC
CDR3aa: CAISDAISGTIYNEQFF

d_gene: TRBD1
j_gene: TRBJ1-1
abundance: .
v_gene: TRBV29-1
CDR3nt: TGCAGCGTTACCTCCGGGACAGGGGGCACTGAAGCTTTCTTT
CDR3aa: CSVTSGTGGTEAFF

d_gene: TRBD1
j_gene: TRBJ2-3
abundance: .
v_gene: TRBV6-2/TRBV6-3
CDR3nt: TGTGCCAGCAGCCCTATTCAGGGGGCTCCTAGCACAGATACGCAGTATTTT
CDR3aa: CASSPIQGAPSTDTQYF

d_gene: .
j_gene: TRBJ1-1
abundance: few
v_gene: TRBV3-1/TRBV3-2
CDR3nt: TGTGCCAGCAGCCCAGGACAGAAAAACACTGAAGCTTTCTTT
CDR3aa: CASSPGQKNTEAFF

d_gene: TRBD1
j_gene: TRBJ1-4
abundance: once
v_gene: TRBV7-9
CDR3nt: TGTGCCAGCAGCACAGCGACAGGGAGGAGCGAAAAACTGTTTTTT
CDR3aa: CASSTATGRSEKLFF

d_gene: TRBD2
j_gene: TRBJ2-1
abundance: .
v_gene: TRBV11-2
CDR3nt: TGTGCCAGCAGCTTAACTAGCGGGGGTTACAATGAGCAGTTCTTC
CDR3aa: CASSLTSGGYNEQFF

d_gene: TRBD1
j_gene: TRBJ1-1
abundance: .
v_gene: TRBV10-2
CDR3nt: TGCGCCAGCCGGGGACAGGCAAACACTGAAGCTTTCTTT
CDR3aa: CASRGQANTEAFF

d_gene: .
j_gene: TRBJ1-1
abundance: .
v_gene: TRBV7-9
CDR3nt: TGTGCCAGCAGCCGGACAGATAACACTGAAGCTTTCTTT
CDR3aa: CASSRTDNTEAFF